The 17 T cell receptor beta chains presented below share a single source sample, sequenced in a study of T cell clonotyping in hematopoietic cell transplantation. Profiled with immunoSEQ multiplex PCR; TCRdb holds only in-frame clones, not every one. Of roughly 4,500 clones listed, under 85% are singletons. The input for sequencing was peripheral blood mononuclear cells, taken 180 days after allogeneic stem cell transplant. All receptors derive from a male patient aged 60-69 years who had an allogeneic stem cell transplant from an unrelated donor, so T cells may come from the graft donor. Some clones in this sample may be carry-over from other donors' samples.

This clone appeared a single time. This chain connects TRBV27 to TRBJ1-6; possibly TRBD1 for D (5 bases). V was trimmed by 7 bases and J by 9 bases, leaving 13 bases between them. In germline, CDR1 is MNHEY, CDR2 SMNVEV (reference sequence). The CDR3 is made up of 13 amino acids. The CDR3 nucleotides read TGTGCCAGCACCTTCAGGGAGGGTTCACCCCTCCACTTT. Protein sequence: CASTFREGSPLHF.

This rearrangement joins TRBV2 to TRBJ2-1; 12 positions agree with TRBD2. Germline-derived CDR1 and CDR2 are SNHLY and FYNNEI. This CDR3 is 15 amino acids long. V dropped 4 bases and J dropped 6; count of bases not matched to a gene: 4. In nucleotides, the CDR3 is TGTGCCAGCAGTGGACTAGCGGGAGTTGCCAATGAGCAGTTCTTC. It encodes CASSGLAGVANEQFF.

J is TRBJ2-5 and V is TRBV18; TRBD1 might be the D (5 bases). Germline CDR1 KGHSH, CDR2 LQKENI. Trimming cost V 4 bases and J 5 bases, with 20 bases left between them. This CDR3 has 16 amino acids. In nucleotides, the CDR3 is TGTGCCAGCTCACACCTTCAGGGTGAGGTAGGGGAGACCCAGTACTTC. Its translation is CASSHLQGEVGETQYF.

The CDR3 DNA reads as TGTGCCAGCAGCGTAGGGGGCAGGGGAGGATCCTACGAGCAGTACTTC. It codes for CASSVGGRGGSYEQYF. The V and J genes are TRBV9 and TRBJ2-7; D is possibly TRBD1 or TRBD2 (6 bases each). CDR3 size: 16 residues. With 0 bases removed from V and 1 base from J, the gap between germline ends came to 14 bases. In germline, CDR1 is SGDLS, CDR2 YYNGEE.

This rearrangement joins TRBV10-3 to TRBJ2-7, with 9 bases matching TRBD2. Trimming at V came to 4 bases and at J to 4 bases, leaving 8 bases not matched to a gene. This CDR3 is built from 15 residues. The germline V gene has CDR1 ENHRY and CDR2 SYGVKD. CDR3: CAISGVAGGLYEQYF. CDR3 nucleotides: TGTGCCATCAGTGGTGTGGCGGGAGGGCTTTACGAGCAGTACTTC.

CDR3 nucleotide sequence: TGTGCCACTCGCGGGACAGGGGTACACGAGCAGTACTTC. It yields the protein CATRGTGVHEQYF. The rearrangement joins TRBV27 to TRBJ2-7, with 10 bases lining up with TRBD1. V lost 10 bases and J lost 5; bases outside the gene matches: 8. Germline V gene data show CDR1 as MNHEY and CDR2 as SMNVEV (reference sequence). There are 13 residues in the CDR3.

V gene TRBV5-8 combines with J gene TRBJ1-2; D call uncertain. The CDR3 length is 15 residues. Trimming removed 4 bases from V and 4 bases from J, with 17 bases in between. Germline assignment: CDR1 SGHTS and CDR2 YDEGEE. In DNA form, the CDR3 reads TGTGCCAGCAGCCCCGTGAAGGAATCCCTCTATGGCTACACCTTC. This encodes CASSPVKESLYGYTF.

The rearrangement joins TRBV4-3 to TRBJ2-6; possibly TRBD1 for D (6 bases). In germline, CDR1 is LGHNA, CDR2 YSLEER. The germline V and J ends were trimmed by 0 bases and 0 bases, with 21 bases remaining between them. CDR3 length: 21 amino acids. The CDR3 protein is CASSQDYGVDSLFSGANVLTF. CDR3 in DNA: TGCGCCAGCAGCCAAGACTACGGAGTGGACAGCCTCTTCTCTGGGGCCAACGTCCTGACTTTC.

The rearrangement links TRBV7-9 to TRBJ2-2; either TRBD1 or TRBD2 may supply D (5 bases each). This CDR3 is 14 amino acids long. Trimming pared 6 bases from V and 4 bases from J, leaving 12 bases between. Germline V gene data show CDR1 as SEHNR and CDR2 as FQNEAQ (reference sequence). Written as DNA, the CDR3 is TGTGCCAGCAGGCCCTTTGGGGGCACCGGGGAGCTGTTTTTT. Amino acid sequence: CASRPFGGTGELFF.

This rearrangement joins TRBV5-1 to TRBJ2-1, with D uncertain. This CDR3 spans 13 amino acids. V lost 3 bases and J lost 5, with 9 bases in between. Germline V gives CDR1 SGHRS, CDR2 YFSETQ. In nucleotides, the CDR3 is TGCGCCAGCAGCTCCAAGGGAAACAATGAGCAGTTCTTC. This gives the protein CASSSKGNNEQFF.

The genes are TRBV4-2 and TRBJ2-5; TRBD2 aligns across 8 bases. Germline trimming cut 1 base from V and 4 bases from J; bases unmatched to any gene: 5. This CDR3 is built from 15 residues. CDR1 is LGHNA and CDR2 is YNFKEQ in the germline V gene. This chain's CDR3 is CASSQAGGLGETQYF. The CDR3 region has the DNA TGTGCCAGCAGCCAAGCGGGGGGGCTCGGAGAGACCCAGTACTTC.

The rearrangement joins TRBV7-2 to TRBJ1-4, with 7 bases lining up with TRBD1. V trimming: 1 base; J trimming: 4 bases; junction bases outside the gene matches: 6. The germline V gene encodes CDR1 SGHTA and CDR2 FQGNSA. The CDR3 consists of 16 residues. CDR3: CASSLDQDRRNEKLFF. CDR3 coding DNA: TGTGCCAGCAGCTTAGACCAGGACAGGCGTAATGAAAAACTGTTTTTT.

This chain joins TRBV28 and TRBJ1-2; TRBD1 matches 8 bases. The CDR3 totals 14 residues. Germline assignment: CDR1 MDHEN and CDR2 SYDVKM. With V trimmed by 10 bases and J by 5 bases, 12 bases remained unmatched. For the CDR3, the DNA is TGTGCCACCCATCTAGGACAGGGTCGGTATGGCTACACCTTC. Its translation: CATHLGQGRYGYTF.

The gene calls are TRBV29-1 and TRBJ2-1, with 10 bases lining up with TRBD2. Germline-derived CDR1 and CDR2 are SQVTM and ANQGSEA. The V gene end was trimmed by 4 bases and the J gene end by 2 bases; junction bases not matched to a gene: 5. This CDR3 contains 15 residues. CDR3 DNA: TGCAGCGTTGTTCCCAGCGGGGGGGCCTACAATGAGCAGTTCTTC. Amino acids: CSVVPSGGAYNEQFF.

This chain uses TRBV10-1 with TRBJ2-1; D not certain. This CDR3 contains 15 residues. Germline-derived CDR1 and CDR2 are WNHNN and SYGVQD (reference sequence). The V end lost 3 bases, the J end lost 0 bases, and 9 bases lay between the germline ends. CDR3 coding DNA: TGCGCCAGCAGTGACAGGCTGAGCTCCTACAATGAGCAGTTCTTC. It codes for CASSDRLSSYNEQFF.

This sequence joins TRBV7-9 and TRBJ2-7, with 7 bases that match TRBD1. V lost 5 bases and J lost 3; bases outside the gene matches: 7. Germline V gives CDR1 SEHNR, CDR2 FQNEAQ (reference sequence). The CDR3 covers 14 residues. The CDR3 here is CASSLQGTNYEQYF. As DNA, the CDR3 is TGTGCCAGCAGCCTACAGGGGACAAACTACGAGCAGTACTTC.

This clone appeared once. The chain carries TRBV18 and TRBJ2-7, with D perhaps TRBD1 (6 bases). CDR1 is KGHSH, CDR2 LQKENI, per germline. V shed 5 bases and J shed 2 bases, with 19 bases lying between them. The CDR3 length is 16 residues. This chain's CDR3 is CASSTSGQPTTYEQYF. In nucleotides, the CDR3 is TGTGCCAGCTCAACCAGTGGACAGCCGACAACCTACGAGCAGTACTTC.